This record looks at one T cell receptor beta chain sequence and its context. The data stem from a study of blood T cells in healthy people across ages. For the study at large: Capture via template switching afforded approximately one barcoded beta molecule per two T cells.

This CDR3 is 15 amino acids long. Germline V gene lookup returns CDR1 MGHRA and CDR2 YSYEKL. V lost 1 base and J 11 bases, leaving 20 bases between the germline ends. The authors ran a second PCR of roughly 6 to 12 cycles using a sample-barcoded 5' primer and a J-beta primer mix. Through a template-switch adaptor with 12 random nucleotides, each cDNA molecule received a tag. TCRdb itself ran the 5' RACE reads through MiXCR, one entry per CDR3 protein. The table lists approximately 800,000 distinct CDR3 sequences, roughly 35% of them singletons, with 10% to 15% in the top ten. This rearrangement joins TRBV4-1 to TRBJ2-5; the D is unclear. This receptor was identified in a man between 18 and 35 years old in good health. Sample: blood. CDR3 residues: CASSQVVVMGNEQYF. CDR3 nucleotides: TGCGCCAGCAGCCAAGTGGTTGTGATGGGCAATGAGCAGTACTTC.